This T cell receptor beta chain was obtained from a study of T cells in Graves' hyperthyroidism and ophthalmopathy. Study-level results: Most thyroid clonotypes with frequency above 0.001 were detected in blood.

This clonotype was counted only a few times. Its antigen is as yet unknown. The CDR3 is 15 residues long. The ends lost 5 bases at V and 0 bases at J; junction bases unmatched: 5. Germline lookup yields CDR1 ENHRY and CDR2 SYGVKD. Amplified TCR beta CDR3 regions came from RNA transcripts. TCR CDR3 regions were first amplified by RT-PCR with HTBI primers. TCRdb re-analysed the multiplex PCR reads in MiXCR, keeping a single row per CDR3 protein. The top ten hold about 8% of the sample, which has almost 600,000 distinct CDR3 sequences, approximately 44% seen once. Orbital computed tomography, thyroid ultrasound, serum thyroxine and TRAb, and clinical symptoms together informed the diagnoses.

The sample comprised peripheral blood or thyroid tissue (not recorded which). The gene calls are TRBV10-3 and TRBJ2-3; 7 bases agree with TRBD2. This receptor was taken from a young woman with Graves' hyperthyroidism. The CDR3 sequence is CAISLTSLSTDTQYF. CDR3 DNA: TGTGCCATCAGTCTGACTAGCCTTAGCACAGATACGCAGTATTTT.